The 20 T cell receptor beta chains below all came from one sample that was sequenced in a study of Graves' ophthalmopathy and Graves' hyperthyroidism. TCR beta CDR3 regions were amplified from RNA transcripts. RT-PCR in the first round used HTBI primers; a second-round multiplex PCR followed. MiXCR, run by TCRdb on the multiplex PCR reads, gives a single entry per CDR3 protein. The table shows over a million distinct CDR3 sequences, with less than 45% occurring only once. Sequenced sample: peripheral blood or thyroid tissue (not recorded which). These receptors were obtained from an adult man with Graves' hyperthyroidism.

In its sample, this clonotype was seen once. This chain uses TRBV7-9 with TRBJ2-2, with TRBD2 identical over 10 bases. Looked up from germline, CDR1 is SEHNR and CDR2 is FQNEAQ (reference sequence). The CDR3 is made up of 17 amino acids. J gave up 1 base and V 5 bases, and 7 bases lay outside the gene matches. CDR3 sequence (DNA): TGTGCCAGCAGCGCGGCTAGCGGGGGCCGGAACACCGGGGAGCTGTTTTTT. This codes for CASSAASGGRNTGELFF. Combining the CDR3 with reference TRBV7-9 and TRBJ2-2 gives the whole variable domain DTGVSQNPRHKITKRGQNVTFRCDPISEHNRLYWYRQTLGQGPEFLTYFQNEAQLEKSRLLSDRFSAERPKGSFSTLEIQRTEQGDSAMYLCASSAASGGRNTGELFFGEGSRLTVL.

The chain uses TRBV7-9 and TRBJ1-1, with D possibly matching TRBD1 (5 bases). This CDR3 spans 11 amino acids. Trimming took off 1 base at V and 13 bases at J, with 10 bases between the two ends. Germline V CDR1 and CDR2: SEHNR, FQNEAQ (reference sequence). The CDR3 nucleotides are TGTGCCAGCAGCTTAGAGGCAGGGTTTTTCTTT. Protein product: CASSLEAGFFF.

This clonotype appeared many times. The chain uses TRBV5-1 and TRBJ1-1; D ambiguous. The V and J ends lost 0 bases and 3 bases respectively, with 6 bases between them. The germline V gene has CDR1 SGHRS and CDR2 YFSETQ. This CDR3 has 13 residues. CDR3 sequence reads: CASSLDPDTEAFF. The CDR3 bases are TGCGCCAGCAGCTTGGATCCGGACACTGAAGCTTTCTTT.

The CDR3 sequence is CAISGRDSNQPQHF. DNA for the CDR3: TGTGCCATCAGTGGACGGGACAGCAATCAGCCCCAGCATTTT. The rearrangement joins TRBV10-3 to TRBJ1-5; D perhaps matches TRBD1 (5 bases). This CDR3 has 14 amino acids. The V and J ends lost 4 bases and 1 base respectively, with 8 bases between them. Per the germline V gene, CDR1 is ENHRY and CDR2 is SYGVKD.

This clonotype was counted ten times or more. The chain combines TRBV19 with TRBJ1-5, with D possibly TRBD1 on 6 matching bases. The germline V and J ends were trimmed by 6 bases and 0 bases, with 12 bases remaining between them. Germline V lookup: CDR1 LNHDA, CDR2 SQIVND (reference sequence). The CDR3 totals 15 residues. The CDR3 spells CASSETGFSNQPQHF. The CDR3 DNA reads TGTGCCAGTAGCGAGACAGGTTTTAGCAATCAGCCCCAGCATTTT.

This rearrangement joins TRBV12-3 or TRBV12-4 to TRBJ1-3; no definite D call. V shed 6 bases and J shed 0 bases, with 18 bases lying between them. CDR3 length: 17 amino acids. The CDR3 DNA is TGTGCCAGCAGACCGGAACACGAGGCCATCTCTGGAAACACCATATATTTT. Its protein is CASRPEHEAISGNTIYF.

This clonotype has only a few counts. This chain uses TRBV15 with TRBJ1-2; D remains unclear. Germline lookup yields CDR1 LNHNV and CDR2 YYDKDF (reference sequence). Trimming removed 2 bases from V and 0 bases from J, with 13 bases in between. This CDR3 is built from 16 residues. This CDR3 reads CATSRLRTGTNYGYTF. The CDR3 DNA follows: TGTGCCACCAGCAGACTCCGGACCGGGACTAACTATGGCTACACCTTC.

This clonotype was recorded at least ten times. This chain connects TRBV7-9 to TRBJ1-1, with no clear D. The CDR3 loop spans 13 amino acids. Germline V CDR1 and CDR2: SEHNR, FQNEAQ (reference sequence). V was cut by 3 bases and J by 9 bases, with 14 bases left in between. The CDR3 here is CASSLGGSDKAFF. The CDR3 nucleotides are TGTGCCAGCAGCTTGGGAGGATCCGATAAAGCTTTCTTT.

Only one count was recorded for this clonotype. The V gene is TRBV7-9, the J gene TRBJ1-3; the D is unclear. Deletions cut 3 bases from V and 8 bases from J, with 14 bases between. This CDR3 contains 14 residues. Germline-derived CDR1 and CDR2 are SEHNR and FQNEAQ (reference sequence). DNA for the CDR3: TGTGCCAGCAGCTTTTCGGACGTCGGAGACACCATATATTTT. This sequence encodes CASSFSDVGDTIYF.

This clonotype came up many times. The rearrangement joins TRBV7-8 to TRBJ1-2; 10 nucleotides line up with TRBD1. There are 14 residues in the CDR3. Germline V gene lookup returns CDR1 SGHVS and CDR2 FQNEAQ. The V segment lost 1 base and the J segment 6 bases; nucleotides outside the gene matches: 2. DNA for the CDR3: TGTGCCAGCAGCTTAGTTGGGACAGGGGATGGCTACACCTTC. Its translation is CASSLVGTGDGYTF.

This sequence joins TRBV5-1 and TRBJ1-4; weak D call: TRBD1 (5 bases). Germline V gene data show CDR1 as SGHRS and CDR2 as YFSETQ. The CDR3 contains 16 residues. V was clipped by 7 bases and J by 7 bases, with 23 bases between them. DNA for the CDR3: TGCGCCAGCTCCGCTGACACCGGCTTCGGGGGTGAAAAACTGTTTTTT. This translates into CASSADTGFGGEKLFF.

V is TRBV5-1 and J is TRBJ2-2; 7 bases agree with TRBD2. The CDR3 sequence is 15 residues long. The germline V gene encodes CDR1 SGHRS and CDR2 YFSETQ. V was clipped by 1 base and J by 3 bases; unmatched bases: 3. Here the CDR3 DNA reads TGCGCCAGCAGCTTGCGCGGGGGTCACACCGGGGAGCTGTTTTTT. It specifies CASSLRGGHTGELFF.

The V gene is TRBV12-3 or TRBV12-4, the J gene TRBJ1-5; maybe TRBD1 (5 bases). CDR3 size: 15 residues. Deletions cut 7 bases from V and 4 bases from J, with 17 bases between. In DNA form, the CDR3 reads TGTGCCAGCAACCCCGGGGGTTTTACGAATCAGCCCCAGCATTTT. Protein product: CASNPGGFTNQPQHF.

The chain couples TRBV9 to TRBJ1-1; D not resolved. CDR1 is SGDLS, CDR2 YYNGEE, per germline. Between the trimmed V and J ends, which lost 3 bases and 1 base, there was a span of 13 bases. The CDR3 extends over 15 amino acids. This CDR3 reads CASSEAQMRNTEAFF. DNA for the CDR3: TGTGCCAGCAGCGAAGCTCAGATGCGGAACACTGAAGCTTTCTTT.

This rearrangement joins TRBV10-3 to TRBJ2-6, with D possibly matching TRBD2 (7 bases). Germline lookup yields CDR1 ENHRY and CDR2 SYGVKD. The V end was cut by 4 bases, the J end by 2 bases, with 18 bases between. There are 18 residues in the CDR3. The CDR3 sequence is CAISGVGGAMAGANVLTF. The CDR3 region has the DNA TGTGCCATCAGTGGGGTTGGGGGGGCAATGGCTGGGGCCAACGTCCTGACTTTC.

The chain joins TRBV10-3 to TRBJ1-5; D might be TRBD1 (6 bases). V was clipped by 5 bases and J by 4 bases, with 18 bases between them. There are 16 residues in the CDR3. Germline V CDR1 and CDR2: ENHRY, SYGVKD. The CDR3 loop is CAISRTYGQTNQPQHF. CDR3 sequence (DNA): TGTGCCATCAGTCGAACCTACGGACAGACAAATCAGCCCCAGCATTTT.

This clonotype was observed at least ten times. The chain employs TRBV2 and TRBJ2-7; D is tentatively TRBD1 or TRBD2 (5 bases each). CDR3 length: 17 residues. Germline V gene lookup returns CDR1 SNHLY and CDR2 FYNNEI. Trimming left V 7 bases short and J 7 bases short, with 29 bases between. The CDR3 DNA reads TGTGCCAGCACTTATTCGACCCAAATCCGGGACGCGGAGGAGCAGTACTTC. It is translated as CASTYSTQIRDAEEQYF.

This clonotype appeared many times. The chain links TRBV7-9 to TRBJ2-6, with 8 bases aligning to TRBD1. The length of the CDR3 is 21 residues. V lost 1 base, J lost 0 bases, and 14 bases stayed unmatched. Germline V CDR1 and CDR2: SEHNR, FQNEAQ (reference sequence). CDR3 amino acids: CASSLVAPGQVFVSGANVLTF. The CDR3 DNA follows: TGTGCCAGCAGCTTAGTAGCACCGGGACAGGTTTTTGTCTCTGGGGCCAACGTCCTGACTTTC.

Points on this clonotype: This may come from a read error, since a much larger clone is one base off. The CDR3 bases are TGCGCCAGCGGAGGGTCAATGACCGCTAACTATGGCTACACCTTC. Its translation is CASGGSMTANYGYTF. V gene TRBV9 combines with J gene TRBJ1-2; D uncertain. CDR3 length: 15 amino acids. CDR1 SGDLS and CDR2 YYNGEE come from the germline V gene.

Many counts were recorded for this clonotype. This chain connects TRBV29-1 to TRBJ1-5; D remains unclear. CDR1 and CDR2 (germline): SQVTM, ANQGSEA. The CDR3 is 13 residues long. The ends were cut back, 4 bases at V and 0 bases at J, with 7 bases in the middle. The CDR3 loop reads CSVGGPSNQPQHF. The CDR3 DNA reads TGCAGCGTTGGAGGCCCTAGCAATCAGCCCCAGCATTTT.